The subject of this entry is one T cell receptor (beta chain). CDR1 is SGHAT and CDR2 is FQNNGV in the germline V gene. V shed 4 bases and J 3 bases; nucleotides not matched to a gene: 12. This CDR3 region has 17 residues. This record comes from a study of blood T cell repertoires in COVID-19. The age range of participants was 18 to 89 years, with residence in fewer than 25 US areas. Only in-frame clones appear in the TCRdb table, and some are missing; sequencing was by immunoSEQ multiplex PCR. The sample has 130,000 to 150,000 clones, 85% to 90% seen once. The sequence derives from a woman aged 30 to 39 with acute COVID-19. Source material: PBMCs or T cells enriched from blood (not recorded which). The rearrangement uses TRBV11-2 and TRBJ2-3, with TRBD1 matching 8 bases. The CDR3 DNA follows: TGTGCCAGCAGCTCCCAAAACGCAGGGGGCAGGACAGATACGCAGTATTTT. Translation gives CASSSQNAGGRTDTQYF.